Here is one T cell receptor (beta chain) with its context. Its specificity is unknown. The PCR had 60 Vbeta and 13 Jbeta primers. Clones were sequenced by immunoSEQ multiplex PCR, and TCRdb holds only the in-frame ones, with some missing. Of 180,000 or so clones in the sample, 76% were seen once. The data are from a study of cytomegalovirus exposure and HLA in healthy donors. Study results and limitations: The likely origin of a cluster of highly shared sequence variants was a sequencing artifact. Investigators reported more than 150 TCR beta chains as tied to cytomegalovirus. Among TCR sequences, most were rare, though some public TCRs appeared in many donors. A later analysis linked a missense variant in DCLRE1C to the trimming of TCR beta V and J genes.

Sequenced material: PBMCs. This TCR was recovered from a female donor in good health and CMV-seronegative.

As DNA, the CDR3 is TGTGCCAGTCAGGGACTCCCGAAGGGCATTCAGTACTTC. Translated: CASQGLPKGIQYF. The chain combines TRBV19 with TRBJ2-4; D perhaps matches TRBD2 (6 bases). Looked up from germline, CDR1 is LNHDA and CDR2 is SQIVND (reference sequence). The germline V and J ends were trimmed by 8 bases and 9 bases, with 17 bases remaining between them. The CDR3 consists of 13 residues.